This entry lists 3 T cell receptor beta chains sequenced from one sample in a study of response to subunit inactivated influenza vaccine (dated by TCRdb to 2017 to 2018). The library was obtained by RT-PCR. The sequencing machine was an Illumina HiSeq 2500. Starting from the raw public reads, TCRdb applied fastp trimming at Q25, assembled clones with MiXCR and retained in-frame beta chains. Entries that share a CDR3 protein sequence are merged under the most common genes and DNA. The sample records over 400,000 distinct CDR3 sequences, roughly 13% of which are singletons. The ten largest clones represent approximately 14% of the sample. The sample's time point label, decoded: 45 to 55 days after influenza vaccine administration. This specimen consisted of PBMCs from blood, obtained more than 35 days after vaccination. These TCRs come from a man aged 45-65 years who received an inactivated influenza vaccine. Donor details come from another sample of the same person, matched by shared clones.

This clonotype was found a few times. CDR3 residues: CASSLRLAGVGETQYF. In nucleotides, the CDR3 is TGTGCCAGCAGCCTTCGACTAGCGGGAGTAGGAGAGACCCAGTACTTC. The chain couples TRBV7-9 to TRBJ2-5; 12 bases align to TRBD2. The CDR3 is made up of 16 amino acids. V was pared by 5 bases and J by 4 bases, with 8 bases of the junction left unmatched. Germline V gene data show CDR1 as SEHNR and CDR2 as FQNEAQ (reference sequence).

The rearrangement links TRBV4-1 to TRBJ1-1; unclear D gene. The CDR3 covers 14 residues. Germline V gene data show CDR1 as MGHRA and CDR2 as YSYEKL. V was shortened by 2 bases and J by 1 base, with 8 bases between the two germline ends. CDR3 nucleotide sequence: TGCGCCAGCAGCCAACCCCAGTGGAACACTGAAGCTTTCTTT. Translated: CASSQPQWNTEAFF.

By share, this clonotype ranks as medium-sized. The V call is TRBV20-1, the J call TRBJ2-5, with D maybe TRBD2 (6 bases). Between the trimmed V and J ends, which lost 4 bases and 2 bases, there was a span of 14 bases. This CDR3 comprises 14 residues. CDR1 DFQATT and CDR2 SNEGSKA come from the germline V gene (reference sequence). CDR3 loop: CSATQAGQQETQYF. The DNA of the CDR3 is TGCAGTGCTACCCAAGCGGGCCAGCAAGAGACCCAGTACTTC.